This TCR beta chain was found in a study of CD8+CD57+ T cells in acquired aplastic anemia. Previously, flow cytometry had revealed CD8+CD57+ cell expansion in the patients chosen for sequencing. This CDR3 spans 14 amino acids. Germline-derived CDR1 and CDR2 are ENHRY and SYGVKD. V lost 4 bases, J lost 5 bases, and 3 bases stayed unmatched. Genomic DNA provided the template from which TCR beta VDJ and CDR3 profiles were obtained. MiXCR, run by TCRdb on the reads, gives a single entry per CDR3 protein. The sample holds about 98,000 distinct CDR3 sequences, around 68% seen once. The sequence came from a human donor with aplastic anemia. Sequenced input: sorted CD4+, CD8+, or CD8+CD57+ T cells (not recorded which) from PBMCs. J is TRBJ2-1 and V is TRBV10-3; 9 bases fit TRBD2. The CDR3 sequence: CAISVASGNNEQFF. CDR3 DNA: TGTGCCATCAGTGTGGCTAGCGGGAACAATGAGCAGTTCTTC.